The rows below give T cell receptor beta chains drawn from one sample of a study of blood T cell repertoires in COVID-19. The assay was immunoSEQ multiplex PCR, and TCRdb's table has in-frame clones only and misses some. The table records some 190,000 clones, around 80% of them present only once. The source material was peripheral blood. These receptors were obtained from an elderly woman with COVID-19, enrolled during active disease. Each CDR3 is given with its conserved first and last residue. D genes are given only for firm matches. Size tells how often a clone was seen (once, few, many) or the class of an expanded clone, and some rows leave it out.

>NA|NA|TRBJ2-1|TRBV10-3
TGTGCCATCAGTGAGTCGACCGGAGGGAGAAATGAGCAGTTCTTC
CAISESTGGRNEQFF
>NA|NA|TRBJ2-3|TRBV5-1
TGCGCCAGCAGCCCGGGGTCCGGACTGACTAGCACAGATACGCAGTATTTT
CASSPGSGLTSTDTQYF
>NA|NA|TRBJ1-3|TRBV5-1
TGCGCCAGCGCCCCCCGAGCGGGCGGAAACACCATATATTTT
CASAPRAGGNTIYF
>NA|NA|TRBJ2-3|TRBV2
TGTGCCAGCAGCTTGGAGGGCGCTGCCACAGATACGCAGTATTTT
CASSLEGAATDTQYF
>NA|NA|TRBJ1-2|TRBV7-9
TGTGCCAGCAGTCTAAACCAGGGCGGCTACACCTTC
CASSLNQGGYTF
>NA|NA|TRBJ2-1|TRBV29-1
TGCAGCGTGGCCTCCTACAATGAGCAGTTCTTC
CSVASYNEQFF
>NA|NA|TRBJ1-1|TRBV7-9
TGTGCCAGCAGCTTAGAAGGCGGCACTGAAGCTTTCTTT
CASSLEGGTEAFF
>NA|TRBD1|TRBJ1-2|TRBV7-9
TGTGCCAGCAGCTTAGGGACAGGGGGCCTCGGCACCTTC
CASSLGTGGLGTF
>NA|NA|TRBJ2-5|TRBV6-5
TGTGCCAGCATGGCGGGAAAAGAGACCCAGTACTTC
CASMAGKETQYF
>NA|NA|TRBJ1-2|TRBV19
TGTGCCAGTACTCGATCACTTACTAACTATGGCTACACCTTC
CASTRSLTNYGYTF
>few|NA|TRBJ1-2|TRBV4-2
TGTGCCAGCAGCCAAGATCTCCAGGGCACCTATGGCTACACCTTC
CASSQDLQGTYGYTF
>NA|NA|TRBJ1-3|TRBV6-5
TGTGCCAGCAGGGAGTCCGGAAACACCATATATTTT
CASRESGNTIYF
>NA|TRBD2|TRBJ2-7|TRBV11-1
TGTGCCAGCAGCTTGCCCGGACTAGTCTACGAGCAGTACTTC
CASSLPGLVYEQYF
>once|TRBD2|TRBJ2-1|TRBV7-2
TGTGCCAGCAGCTTGAGGCGGGGGGGTCATAATGAGCAGTTCTTC
CASSLRRGGHNEQFF
>NA|NA|TRBJ2-5|TRBV5-1
TGCGCCAGCAGCTTGGGTCCAGGAGGTAGTGAGACCCAGTACTTC
CASSLGPGGSETQYF
>few|TRBD2|TRBJ2-3|TRBV28
TGTGCCAGCAGTTCTGGTAAAGGAACTAGCGGGGGGCAGTATTTT
CASSSGKGTSGGQYF
>NA|NA|TRBJ2-1|TRBV18
TGTGCCAGCTCACCTGTCAACGCCATGAGAGATGAGCAGTTCTTC
CASSPVNAMRDEQFF
>NA|NA|TRBJ2-5|TRBV11-2
TGTGCCAGCAGCGCCGGTGGGACCCAGTACTTC
CASSAGGTQYF
>once|NA|TRBJ1-3|TRBV6-1
TGTGCCAGCAGTGAGCAGGGGAGCGAAAACACCATATATTTT
CASSEQGSENTIYF
>NA|NA|TRBJ1-6|TRBV5-1
TGCGCCAGCAGCTTGGGAACAGGGTCCTCCTATAATTCACCCCTCCACTTT
CASSLGTGSSYNSPLHF
>NA|NA|TRBJ1-3|TRBV5-1
TGCGCCAGCAGCTTGGGTGGACAGTCGAGAAACACCATATATTTT
CASSLGGQSRNTIYF
>NA|TRBD2|TRBJ2-1|TRBV7-3
TGTGCCAGCAGCTATGGGGGGGTCTCCTACAATGAGCAGTTCTTC
CASSYGGVSYNEQFF
>NA|TRBD1|TRBJ1-5|TRBV5-1
TGCGCCAGCCGGACAGGGGTGGATCAGCCCCAGCATTTT
CASRTGVDQPQHF
>NA|NA|TRBJ1-4|TRBV20-1
TGCAGTGCTAGTAATACAGGGATTATTGAAAAACTGTTTTTT
CSASNTGIIEKLFF
>once|TRBD2|TRBJ2-5|TRBV6-2/TRBV6-3
TGTGCCAGCAGTCCAGCGGGAGGGAGAGATGGGGAGACCCAGTACTTC
CASSPAGGRDGETQYF
>once|TRBD1|TRBJ1-3|TRBV28
TGTGCCAGCAGTTGGGCGACAGGGGTTGGAAACACCATATATTTT
CASSWATGVGNTIYF
>NA|TRBD1|TRBJ2-7|TRBV3-1/TRBV3-2
TGTGCCAGCAGCAGCTCGTGGACAGGCTTCTGGGGGCAGTACTTC
CASSSSWTGFWGQYF
>NA|TRBD2|TRBJ2-1|TRBV5-1
TGCGCCAGCAGCTTCCGCGGGGGGGGCAATGAGCAGTTCTTC
CASSFRGGGNEQFF
>NA|TRBD2|TRBJ2-7|TRBV2
TGTGCCAGCAGCCGTACTAGCGGGTACGAGCAGTACTTC
CASSRTSGYEQYF
>NA|NA|TRBJ1-1|TRBV14
TGTGCCAGCAGCCAAGGTCTATTAACCCGGTCGGGTACTGAAGCTTTCTTT
CASSQGLLTRSGTEAFF
>NA|TRBD1|TRBJ1-1|TRBV6-8
TGTGCCAGCAGTTACGGGACAGGAGCCACTGAAGCTTTCTTT
CASSYGTGATEAFF
>NA|TRBD1|TRBJ2-7|TRBV4-2
TGTGCCAGCAGCCAAGCCCGGGCGACAGGGGGATACTACGAGCAGTACTTC
CASSQARATGGYYEQYF
>NA|NA|TRBJ2-7|TRBV6-4
TGTGCCAGCAGTTGGGCCCTCTGTAGAAGTAGATACGAGCAGTACTTC
CASSWALCRSRYEQYF
>NA|TRBD1|TRBJ2-2|TRBV5-1
TGCGCCAGCCGCGAGCAGGGGGCCGGGGAGCTGTTTTTT
CASREQGAGELFF
>NA|NA|TRBJ1-5|TRBV1
TGCACCAGCAGCCAAGATTGTTTCAGGGCTTGGCAGCCCCAGCATTTT
CTSSQDCFRAWQPQHF
>NA|TRBD1|TRBJ1-6|TRBV2
TGTGCCAGCAGTGAAGAGGGGACAGGGAATAATTCACCCCTCCACTTT
CASSEEGTGNNSPLHF
>NA|NA|TRBJ1-6|TRBV5-4
TGTGCCAGCAGTCTAGACCCTGGATCACCCCTCCACTTT
CASSLDPGSPLHF
>NA|NA|TRBJ2-2|TRBV7-8
TGTGCCAGCAGCTTAGGGTCAGGGGGGTACACCGGGGAGCTGTTTTTT
CASSLGSGGYTGELFF
>NA|TRBD2|TRBJ2-3|TRBV7-8
TGTGCCAGCAGCCAGACTAGCGGGAGGGCCGGAGATACGCAGTATTTT
CASSQTSGRAGDTQYF
>NA|TRBD1|TRBJ2-5|TRBV5-1
TGCGCCAGCACCCGAAACACAGGGGGTGGAGAAACCCAGTACTTC
CASTRNTGGGETQYF
>NA|TRBD1|TRBJ1-2|TRBV19
TGTGCCAGTAGTATTGGGACAGGGAATGGCTACACCTTC
CASSIGTGNGYTF
>NA|NA|TRBJ1-1|TRBV18
TGTGCCAGCTCCCCTAGACAGACCCAGAACACTGAAGCTTTCTTT
CASSPRQTQNTEAFF
>NA|NA|TRBJ1-6|TRBV5-8
TGTGCCAGCAGCTTGGGCCGGGGAAGGAATTCACCCCTCCACTTT
CASSLGRGRNSPLHF
>NA|TRBD2|TRBJ2-7|TRBV6-6
TGTGCCAGCAGTTACGGCGGGAGTCTGACCTACGAGCAGTACTTC
CASSYGGSLTYEQYF
>NA|TRBD2|TRBJ2-2|TRBV9
TGTGCCAGCAGCGTAGGTCATCGGCGGGGGGCCACCGGGGAGCTGTTTTTT
CASSVGHRRGATGELFF
>NA|TRBD1|TRBJ1-2|TRBV5-1
TGCGCCAGCAGCTCGGCCCGGGACAGAGAAAACTATGGCTACACCTTC
CASSSARDRENYGYTF
>NA|NA|TRBJ2-7|TRBV21-1
TGTGCCAGCCCAGGACAGGGCATACCCGAGCAGTACTTC
CASPGQGIPEQYF
>NA|TRBD1|TRBJ2-1|TRBV10-2
TGCGCCAGCAGCATAGGGACAGCCTACAATGAGCAGTTCTTC
CASSIGTAYNEQFF
>NA|TRBD2|TRBJ2-2|TRBV6-5
TGTGCCAGCAGTTACTCAGCGGTAGCGGGAGCCGGGGAGCTGTTTTTT
CASSYSAVAGAGELFF
>NA|TRBD2|TRBJ2-3|TRBV15
TGTGCCACCAGCCCCGGACTAGCGCAATCAGATACGCAGTATTTT
CATSPGLAQSDTQYF
>NA|TRBD1|TRBJ1-5|TRBV19
TGTGCCAGTAGTATACTGGGACAGAATCAGCCCCAGCATTTT
CASSILGQNQPQHF